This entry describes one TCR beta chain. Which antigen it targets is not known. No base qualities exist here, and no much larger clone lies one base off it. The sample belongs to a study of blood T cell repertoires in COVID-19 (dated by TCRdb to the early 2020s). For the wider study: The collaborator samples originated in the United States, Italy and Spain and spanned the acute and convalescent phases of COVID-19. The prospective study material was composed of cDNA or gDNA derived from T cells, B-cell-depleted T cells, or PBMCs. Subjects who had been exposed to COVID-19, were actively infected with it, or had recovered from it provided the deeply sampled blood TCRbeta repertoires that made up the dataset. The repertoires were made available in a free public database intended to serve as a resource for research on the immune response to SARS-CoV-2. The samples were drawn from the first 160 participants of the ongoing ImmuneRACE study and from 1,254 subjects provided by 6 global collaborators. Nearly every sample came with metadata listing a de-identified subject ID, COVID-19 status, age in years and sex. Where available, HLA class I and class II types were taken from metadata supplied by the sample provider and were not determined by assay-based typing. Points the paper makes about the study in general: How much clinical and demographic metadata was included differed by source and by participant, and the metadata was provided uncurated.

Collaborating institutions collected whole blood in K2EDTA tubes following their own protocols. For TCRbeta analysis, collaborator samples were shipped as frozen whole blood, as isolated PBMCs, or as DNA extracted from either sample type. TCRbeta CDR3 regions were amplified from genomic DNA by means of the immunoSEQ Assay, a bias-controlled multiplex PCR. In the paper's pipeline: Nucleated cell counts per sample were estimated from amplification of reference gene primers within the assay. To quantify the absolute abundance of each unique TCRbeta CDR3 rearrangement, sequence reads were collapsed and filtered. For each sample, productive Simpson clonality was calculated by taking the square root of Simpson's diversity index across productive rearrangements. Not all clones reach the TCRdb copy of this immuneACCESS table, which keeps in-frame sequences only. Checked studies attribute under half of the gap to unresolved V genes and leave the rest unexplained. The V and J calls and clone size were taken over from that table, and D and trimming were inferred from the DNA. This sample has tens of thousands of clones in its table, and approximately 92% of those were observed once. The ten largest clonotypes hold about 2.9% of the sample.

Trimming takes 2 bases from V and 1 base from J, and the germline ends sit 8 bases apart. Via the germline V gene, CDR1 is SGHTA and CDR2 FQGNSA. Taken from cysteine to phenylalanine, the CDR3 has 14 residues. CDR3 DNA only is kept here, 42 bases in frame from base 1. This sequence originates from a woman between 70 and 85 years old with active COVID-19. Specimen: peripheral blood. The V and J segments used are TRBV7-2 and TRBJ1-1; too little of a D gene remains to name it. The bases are TGTGCCAGCAGCTTAATGTGGCCGAACACTGAAGCTTTCTTT. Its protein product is CASSLMWPNTEAFF. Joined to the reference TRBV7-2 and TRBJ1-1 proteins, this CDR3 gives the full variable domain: GAGVSQSPSNKVTEKGKDVELRCDPISGHTALYWYRQSLGQGLEFLIYFQGNSAPDKSGLPSDRFSAERTGGSVSTLTIQRTQQEDSAVYLCASSLMWPNTEAFFGQGTRLTVV.